Listed below are T cell receptor beta chains from one sample, sequenced in a study of post-analysis software for immune sequencing data. TCRdb reprocessed the PCR reads with MiXCR, giving one entry per CDR3 protein. Of approximately 690,000 distinct CDR3 sequences in the sample, 55% to 70% were seen once. The sample comprised blood. The receptors were gathered from a girl aged 2-15 years with multiple sclerosis. CDR3s include the opening cysteine and the closing phenylalanine or tryptophan. The order of the fields is clone size, D gene, J gene, V gene, CDR3 protein, CDR3 DNA. D genes are given only for firm matches. A row's size may be missing; if present it is once, few, many or a size class.

>NA|NA|TRBJ1-1|TRBV30
CAWSVREEAFF
TGTGCCTGGAGTGTACGTGAGGAAGCTTTCTTT
>NA|NA|TRBJ2-5|TRBV10-3
CAISETSETQYF
TGTGCCATCAGTGAGACGTCGGAGACCCAGTACTTC
>NA|NA|TRBJ2-7|TRBV27
CASSLTASNEQYF
TGTGCCAGCAGTTTGACAGCTTCCAACGAGCAGTACTTC
>NA|NA|TRBJ2-5|TRBV28
CASSLAGGTGQETQYF
TGTGCCAGCAGTTTAGCGGGGGGGACAGGTCAAGAGACCCAGTACTTC
>NA|NA|TRBJ2-3|TRBV10-3
CAIIFRGPDTQYF
TGTGCCATCATTTTCAGGGGCCCAGATACGCAGTATTTT
>few|TRBD2|TRBJ2-3|TRBV20-1
CSALPSGLAGGLPDTQYF
TGCAGTGCTCTTCCTTCGGGACTAGCGGGAGGGTTACCAGATACGCAGTATTTT
>NA|NA|TRBJ2-1|TRBV29-1
CSVESLGQYYNEQFF
TGCAGCGTTGAATCGCTCGGACAATACTACAATGAGCAGTTCTTC
>NA|NA|TRBJ1-2|TRBV12-3/TRBV12-4
CASSSWAIREGYTF
TGTGCCAGCAGTTCCTGGGCCATCAGGGAAGGCTACACCTTC
>NA|TRBD2|TRBJ2-5|TRBV10-2
CASSGSGSRGETQYF
TGCGCCAGCAGTGGTAGCGGGAGTAGGGGAGAGACCCAGTACTTC
>few|NA|TRBJ1-2|TRBV30
CAWSRGESYGYTF
TGTGCCTGGAGCCGGGGGGAATCCTATGGCTACACCTTC
>NA|TRBD1|TRBJ2-1|TRBV18
CASSSLAGGFLREQFF
TGTGCCAGCTCATCTTTGGCAGGGGGTTTTCTGCGTGAGCAGTTCTTC
>NA|TRBD2|TRBJ2-5|TRBV6-5
CASSLAGAGIQETQYF
TGTGCCAGCAGTTTAGCGGGTGCGGGGATACAAGAGACCCAGTACTTC
>NA|TRBD1|TRBJ2-7|TRBV2
CASSEAGDRAPSYEQYF
TGTGCCAGCAGTGAAGCCGGAGACAGGGCACCTTCCTACGAGCAGTACTTC
>NA|NA|TRBJ1-2|TRBV7-2
CASSMDGYGYTF
TGTGCCAGCAGCATGGACGGCTATGGCTACACCTTC
>NA|TRBD2|TRBJ2-1|TRBV29-1
CSVESGRFNEQFF
TGCAGCGTTGAAAGCGGGAGGTTCAATGAGCAGTTCTTC
>NA|NA|TRBJ2-7|TRBV7-9
CASSLEIPYEQYF
TGTGCCAGCAGCTTAGAGATCCCCTACGAGCAGTACTTC
>NA|NA|TRBJ2-1|TRBV7-9
CASSFGVSSYNEQFF
TGTGCCAGCAGCTTCGGAGTAAGCTCCTACAATGAGCAGTTCTTC
>once|NA|TRBJ2-5|TRBV12-3/TRBV12-4
CASSPNDQGETQYF
TGTGCCAGCAGTCCGAACGATCAGGGGGAGACCCAGTACTTC
>NA|NA|TRBJ2-5|TRBV6-2/TRBV6-3
CASMRGELETQYF
TGTGCCAGCATGAGGGGAGAACTGGAGACCCAGTACTTC
>NA|TRBD2|TRBJ2-5|TRBV2
CASSDEGLTQETQYF
TGTGCCAGCAGTGACGAGGGACTAACCCAAGAGACCCAGTACTTC
>NA|TRBD1|TRBJ2-1|TRBV25-1
CASSGGQERFF
TGTGCCAGCAGTGGTGGACAGGAGCGGTTCTTC
>few|NA|TRBJ2-5|TRBV21-1
CASSKTGETQYF
TGTGCCAGCAGCAAAACGGGAGAGACCCAGTACTTC
>NA|NA|TRBJ1-2|TRBV20-1
CSAPTGTYYGYTF
TGCAGTGCTCCCACTGGAACGTACTATGGCTACACCTTC
>NA|NA|TRBJ1-2|TRBV29-1
CSVGDNYPNGYTF
TGCAGCGTTGGAGACAACTATCCGAACGGCTACACCTTC
>few|NA|TRBJ2-5|TRBV10-3
CAIAAYGSGETQYF
TGTGCCATCGCAGCTTACGGTTCGGGAGAGACCCAGTACTTC
>NA|TRBD1|TRBJ2-7|TRBV7-2
CASSAHTGQGFNEQYF
TGTGCCAGCAGCGCCCACACGGGACAGGGATTCAACGAGCAGTACTTC
>NA|NA|TRBJ2-2|TRBV4-1
CASSQEGLGELFF
TGCGCCAGCAGCCAAGAAGGGCTCGGGGAGCTGTTTTTT
>few|NA|TRBJ1-2|TRBV6-5
CASSVQGNGYTF
TGTGCCAGCAGTGTACAGGGAAATGGCTACACCTTC
>NA|TRBD2|TRBJ2-5|TRBV3-1
CASSQENSGEQYF
TGTGCCAGCAGCCAAGAGAATAGCGGGGAGCAGTACTTC
>few|NA|TRBJ2-1|TRBV29-1
CSADLAQGKGALYNEQFF
TGCAGTGCCGACCTCGCCCAGGGTAAAGGTGCTCTATACAATGAGCAGTTCTTC
>NA|TRBD2|TRBJ2-3|TRBV29-1
CSATLAGASTDTQYF
TGCAGCGCGACACTAGCGGGGGCTAGCACAGATACGCAGTATTTT
>NA|NA|TRBJ2-5|TRBV7-8
CASSPEGVRERRTQYF
TGTGCCAGCAGCCCGGAGGGAGTTCGGGAAAGGAGGACCCAGTACTTC
>NA|NA|TRBJ2-4|TRBV7-2
CASSSGTVYKNIQYF
TGTGCCAGCAGCTCAGGAACGGTTTACAAAAACATTCAGTACTTC
>few|NA|TRBJ1-2|TRBV29-1
CSASSSYGYTF
TGCAGCGCATCTTCCAGCTATGGCTACACCTTC
>NA|TRBD1|TRBJ2-5|TRBV20-1
CSALQNRGRETQYF
TGCAGTGCCCTGCAGAACAGGGGGCGTGAGACCCAGTACTTC
>NA|TRBD1|TRBJ1-2|TRBV9
CASSPSSRGLDGYTF
TGTGCCAGCAGCCCCTCCTCGAGGGGGCTGGATGGCTACACCTTC
>NA|NA|TRBJ2-3|TRBV5-1
CASRPRTEITDTQYF
TGCGCCAGCCGACCGAGGACAGAGATCACAGATACGCAGTATTTT
>NA|NA|TRBJ2-2|TRBV6-4
CASSVEQGNTGELFF
TGTGCCAGCAGTGTAGAGCAGGGGAACACCGGGGAGCTGTTTTTT
>NA|TRBD2|TRBJ2-3|TRBV12-3/TRBV12-4
CASNIAGSTDTQYF
TGTGCCAGCAACATAGCGGGGTCCACAGATACGCAGTATTTT
>NA|NA|TRBJ1-1|TRBV6-5
CASSYFSGTNTEAFF
TGTGCCAGCAGTTACTTCTCGGGGACGAACACTGAAGCTTTCTTT
>NA|NA|TRBJ1-5|TRBV7-2
CASRPGGGNQPQHF
TGTGCCAGCAGGCCAGGTGGGGGCAATCAGCCCCAGCATTTT